One and the same sample provided the 7 T cell receptor beta chains below, sequenced in a study of cytomegalovirus exposure and HLA in healthy donors. The data were produced by immunoSEQ multiplex PCR, yet TCRdb's version contains in-frame clones alone and is incomplete. The sample contains over 250,000 clones, 80% to 90% of which appear only once. Sequenced material: PBMCs. These receptors all come from a woman under 30 in good health and CMV-seronegative.

V usage is TRBV10-3 and J usage is TRBJ1-4; D unclear. CDR1 is ENHRY, CDR2 SYGVKD, per germline. Trimming pared 4 bases from V and 7 bases from J, leaving 7 bases between. CDR3 length: 12 residues. Written as DNA, the CDR3 is TGTGCCATCAGTGCGGGAGGTGAAAAACTGTTTTTT. Protein: CAISAGGEKLFF.

The J gene is TRBJ2-3, the V gene TRBV19; 9 bases are shared with TRBD2. This CDR3 is built from 19 residues. Germline V gives CDR1 LNHDA, CDR2 SQIVND (reference sequence). V shed 6 bases and J 8 bases; nucleotides not matched to a gene: 24. The CDR3 bases are TGTGCCAGTAGCCGCGGTCCTAGCGGGACGGTCGGGATAGTGGGTACGCAGTATTTT. This translates into CASSRGPSGTVGIVGTQYF.

Note on this clone: Its ends do not fully match the called genes, so a read error is possible. The V and J genes are TRBV7-9 and TRBJ2-7; 7 positions match TRBD1. This CDR3 has 13 amino acids. Germline V gene sequence: CDR1 SEHNR, CDR2 FQNEAQ (reference sequence). As DNA, the CDR3 is TGTGCCTGCAGTGTGACAGGGTGGGGCGAGCAGTACTTC. Translating it yields CACSVTGWGEQYF. The full variable domain, with the rest looked up from reference TRBV7-9 and TRBJ2-7, is DTGVSQNPRHKITKRGQNVTFRCDPISEHNRLYWYRQTLGQGPEFLTYFQNEAQLEKSRLLSDRFSAERPKGSFSTLEIQRTEQGDSAMYLCACSVTGWGEQYFGPGTRLTVT.

The chain carries TRBV11-2 and TRBJ1-4; 7 bases are a match to TRBD1. Trimming at V came to 2 bases and at J to 5 bases, leaving 8 bases not matched to a gene. The CDR3 is 16 residues long. Germline loops: CDR1 SGHAT, CDR2 FQNNGV. This chain's CDR3 is CASSLRPAGGNEKLFF. CDR3 DNA sequence: TGTGCCAGCAGCTTAAGACCCGCAGGGGGAAATGAAAAACTGTTTTTT.

This clone has more than one count but fewer than ten. The V gene is TRBV18, the J gene TRBJ2-3, with TRBD2 as a possible D gene (6 bases). Germline V gene data show CDR1 as KGHSH and CDR2 as LQKENI. The ends were cut back, 2 bases at V and 9 bases at J, with 12 bases in the middle. CDR3 size: 13 residues. Written as DNA, the CDR3 is TGTGCCAGCTCACCATCGGGAGAGAACACGCAGTATTTT. Protein product: CASSPSGENTQYF. Drawing the rest from reference TRBV18 and TRBJ2-3, the complete variable domain is NAGVMQNPRHLVRRRGQEARLRCSPMKGHSHVYWYRQLPEEGLKFMVYLQKENIIDESGMPKERFSAEFPKEGPSILRIQQVVRGDSAAYFCASSPSGENTQYFGPGTRLTVL.

The chain is built from TRBV30 and TRBJ1-5; perhaps TRBD1 as D (6 bases). The CDR3 spans 13 residues. Between the trimmed V and J ends, which lost 1 base and 9 bases, there was a span of 13 bases. Germline V lookup: CDR1 GTSNPN, CDR2 SVGIG (reference sequence). CDR3 nucleotides: TGTGCCTGGAGTGGGGGGCGCCTTAGGCCCCAGCATTTT. This sequence encodes CAWSGGRLRPQHF.

This clone has only one observation. CDR3 sequence (DNA): TGTGCCAGCAGTTTATATGGGACAGCGTCCGTGGTCTATGGCTACACCTTC. Protein: CASSLYGTASVVYGYTF. The V call is TRBV28, the J call TRBJ1-2, with TRBD1 matching 7 bases. CDR3 length: 17 amino acids. The ends lost 1 base at V and 4 bases at J; junction bases unmatched: 12. Germline V gives CDR1 MDHEN, CDR2 SYDVKM.